The T cell receptor (beta chain) described here comes from a study of blood T cell repertoires in COVID-19. Clones were sequenced by immunoSEQ multiplex PCR, and TCRdb holds only the in-frame ones, with some missing. The sample gives 170,000 or so clones, around nine tenths of which show up once; around an eighth is in the top ten. CDR1 is SEHNR, CDR2 FQNEAQ, per germline (reference sequence). Trimming at V came to 8 bases and at J to 4 bases, leaving 5 bases not matched to a gene. The CDR3 runs 14 residues. V is TRBV7-9 and J is TRBJ1-3; 10 bases map to TRBD1. The TCR comes from a woman in her 70s with COVID-19, enrolled during active disease. Sequenced: peripheral blood. This CDR3 reads CASGRQGAGNTIYF. The CDR3 DNA sequence: TGTGCCAGCGGCCGACAGGGGGCAGGAAACACCATATATTTT.